This TCR beta chain derives from a study of beta chain features in type 1 diabetes. The germline CDR1 and CDR2 sequences are SQVTM and ANQGSEA. J lost 0 bases, V lost 6 bases, and 8 bases had no gene match. There are 16 residues in the CDR3. This clone has more than one count but fewer than ten. The whole isolated RNA underwent reverse transcription, so sequencing captured expressed TCRB transcripts. Around 3.9 million reads on average were seen across naive, central memory and regulatory T cell samples. Only in-frame clones appear in the TCRdb table, and some are missing; sequencing was by immunoSEQ multiplex PCR. In the table there are 250,000 or so clones, 68% of which are singletons.

The chain has TRBV29-1 and TRBJ2-1; 10 positions match TRBD2. The receptor's source is a man aged 25 to 40 in good health. The sequencing input was naive CD4+ T cells from blood. CDR3 sequence: CSVGTSDSRSYNEQFF. CDR3 in DNA: TGCAGCGTGGGGACTAGCGATTCACGCTCCTACAATGAGCAGTTCTTC.